The entry below gives a single T cell receptor (beta chain) sequence along with its context. A J-beta primer mix and a sample-barcoded 5' primer were used in a second PCR of roughly 7 to 12 cycles. Tags on each cDNA molecule came from a template-switch adaptor with 12 random nucleotides. TCRdb independently ran MiXCR on the 5' RACE reads; one entry per CDR3 protein. The repertoire holds roughly 1,800,000 distinct CDR3 sequences, with around half as singletons. With 3 bases clipped from V and 8 bases from J, the junction kept 9 bases outside the gene matches. This CDR3 has 15 residues. The germline V gene encodes CDR1 LGHDT and CDR2 YNNKEL (reference sequence). This sample was taken from a study of blood T cells in healthy people across ages.

Specimen: blood. The J gene is TRBJ2-1, the V gene TRBV3-1; 8 bases map to TRBD1. This receptor was identified in a woman aged 40 to 55 in good health. CDR3 sequence reads: CASSQTDRGGDEQFF. CDR3 sequence (DNA): TGTGCCAGCAGCCAGACTGACAGGGGAGGCGATGAGCAGTTCTTC.